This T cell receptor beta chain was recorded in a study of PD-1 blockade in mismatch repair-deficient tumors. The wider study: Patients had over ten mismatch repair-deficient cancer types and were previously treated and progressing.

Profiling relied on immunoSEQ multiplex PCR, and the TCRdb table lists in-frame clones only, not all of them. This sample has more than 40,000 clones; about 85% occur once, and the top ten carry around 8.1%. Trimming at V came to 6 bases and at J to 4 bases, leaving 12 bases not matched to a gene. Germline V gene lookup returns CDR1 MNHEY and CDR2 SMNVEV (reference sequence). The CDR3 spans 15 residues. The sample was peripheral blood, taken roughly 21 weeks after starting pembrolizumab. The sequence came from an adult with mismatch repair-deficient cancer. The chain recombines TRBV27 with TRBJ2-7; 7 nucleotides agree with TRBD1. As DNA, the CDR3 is TGTGCCAGCAGGCTCGGACAGGACGTCTGGTACGAGCAGTACTTC. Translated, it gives CASRLGQDVWYEQYF.